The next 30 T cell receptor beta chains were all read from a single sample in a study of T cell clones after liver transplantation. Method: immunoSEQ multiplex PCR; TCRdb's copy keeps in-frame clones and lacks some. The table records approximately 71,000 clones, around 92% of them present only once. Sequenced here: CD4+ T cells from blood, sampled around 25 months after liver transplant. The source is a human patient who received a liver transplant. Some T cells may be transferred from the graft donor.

CDR3 bases: TGCGCCAGCAGCCGGTCGGACGCGAGCTCCTACGAGCAGTACTTC. It codes for CASSRSDASSYEQYF. This chain links TRBV4-1 with TRBJ2-7, with D unresolved. CDR1 and CDR2 from the germline V gene are MGHRA and YSYEKL. The CDR3 contains 15 residues. Trimming removed 4 bases at V and 0 bases at J, with 13 bases between.

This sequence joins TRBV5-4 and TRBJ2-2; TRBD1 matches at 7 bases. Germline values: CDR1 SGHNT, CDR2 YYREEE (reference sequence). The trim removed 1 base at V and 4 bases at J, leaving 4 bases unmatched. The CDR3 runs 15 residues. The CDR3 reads CASSLKTGATGELFF. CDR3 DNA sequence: TGTGCCAGCAGCTTGAAAACAGGGGCCACCGGGGAGCTGTTTTTT.

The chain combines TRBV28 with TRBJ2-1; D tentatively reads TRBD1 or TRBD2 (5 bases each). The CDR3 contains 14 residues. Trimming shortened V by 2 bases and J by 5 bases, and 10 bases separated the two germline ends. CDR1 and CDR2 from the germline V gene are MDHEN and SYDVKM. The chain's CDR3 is CASSLGGSHNEQFF. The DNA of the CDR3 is TGTGCCAGCAGTTTAGGGGGATCCCACAATGAGCAGTTCTTC.

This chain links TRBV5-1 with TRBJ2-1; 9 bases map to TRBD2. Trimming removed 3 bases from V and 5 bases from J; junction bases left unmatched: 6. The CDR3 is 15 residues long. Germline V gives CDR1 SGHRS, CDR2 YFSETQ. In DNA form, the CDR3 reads TGCGCCAGCAGCTCCTATAGCGGGAGAAACAATGAGCAGTTCTTC. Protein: CASSSYSGRNNEQFF.

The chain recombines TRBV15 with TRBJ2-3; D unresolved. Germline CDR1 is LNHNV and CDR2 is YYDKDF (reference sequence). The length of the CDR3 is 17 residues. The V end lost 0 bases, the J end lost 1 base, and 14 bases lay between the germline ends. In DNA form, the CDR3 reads TGTGCCACCAGCAGAGAGGTGGTGGGTAGGGGCACAGATACGCAGTATTTT. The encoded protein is CATSREVVGRGTDTQYF.

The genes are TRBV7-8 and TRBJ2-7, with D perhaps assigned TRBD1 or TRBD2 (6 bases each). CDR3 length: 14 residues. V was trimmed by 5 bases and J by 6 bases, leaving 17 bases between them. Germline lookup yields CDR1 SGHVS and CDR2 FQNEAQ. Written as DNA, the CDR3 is TGTGCCAGCAGCCAAAGTCCACAGGGAGGCGAGCAGTACTTC. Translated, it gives CASSQSPQGGEQYF.

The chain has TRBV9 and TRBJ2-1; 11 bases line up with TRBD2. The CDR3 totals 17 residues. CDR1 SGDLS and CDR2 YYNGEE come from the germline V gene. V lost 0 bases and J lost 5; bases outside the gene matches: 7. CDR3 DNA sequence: TGTGCCAGCAGCGTAGGGGTCCAACTAGCGGGAGACAATGAGCAGTTCTTC. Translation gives CASSVGVQLAGDNEQFF.

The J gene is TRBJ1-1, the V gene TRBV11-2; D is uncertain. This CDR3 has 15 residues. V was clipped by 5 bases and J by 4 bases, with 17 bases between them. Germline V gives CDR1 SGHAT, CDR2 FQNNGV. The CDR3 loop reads CASSPSHGRVTEAFF. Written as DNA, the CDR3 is TGTGCCAGCAGCCCCTCACACGGGAGGGTCACTGAAGCTTTCTTT.

CDR3 loop: CASNDIYPGTGGSQETQYF. CDR3 DNA sequence: TGCGCCAGCAACGATATTTACCCCGGGACAGGGGGCAGTCAAGAGACCCAGTACTTC. The genes are TRBV5-1 and TRBJ2-5; 12 nucleotides align to TRBD1. CDR3 length: 19 amino acids. Germline-derived CDR1 and CDR2 are SGHRS and YFSETQ. Trimming removed 6 bases from V and 2 bases from J; junction bases left unmatched: 17.

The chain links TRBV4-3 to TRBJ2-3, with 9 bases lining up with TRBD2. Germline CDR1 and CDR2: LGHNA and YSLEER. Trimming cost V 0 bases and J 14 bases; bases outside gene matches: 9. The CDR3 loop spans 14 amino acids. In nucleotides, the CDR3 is TGCGCCAGCAGCCAAGATACGGCGGGAGGGCCGTTGTATTTT. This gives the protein CASSQDTAGGPLYF.

In nucleotides, the CDR3 is TGTGCCAGCACCCGGGTCGGTACAGGGGCCTACGAGCAGTACTTC. Its protein product is CASTRVGTGAYEQYF. This chain links TRBV7-2 with TRBJ2-7, with TRBD1 identical over 7 bases. The CDR3 runs 15 residues. Germline CDR1 and CDR2: SGHTA and FQGNSA. The V gene end was trimmed by 7 bases and the J gene end by 2 bases; junction bases not matched to a gene: 11.

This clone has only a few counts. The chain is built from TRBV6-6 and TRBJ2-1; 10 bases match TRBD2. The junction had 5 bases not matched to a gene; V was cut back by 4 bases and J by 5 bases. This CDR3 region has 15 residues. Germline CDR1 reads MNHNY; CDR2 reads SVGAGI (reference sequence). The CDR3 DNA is TGTGCCAGCAGTTCTAGCGGGAGAAGGGACAATGAGCAGTTCTTC. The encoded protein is CASSSSGRRDNEQFF.

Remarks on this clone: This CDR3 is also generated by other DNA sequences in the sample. The CDR3 here is CASSVGAGSGTDTQYF. CDR3 nucleotide sequence: TGTGCCAGCAGCGTAGGGGCCGGGTCTGGGACAGATACGCAGTATTTT. J is TRBJ2-3 and V is TRBV9; no definite D call. The CDR3 consists of 16 residues. V was trimmed by 0 bases and J by 3 bases, leaving 14 bases between them. Germline values: CDR1 SGDLS, CDR2 YYNGEE.

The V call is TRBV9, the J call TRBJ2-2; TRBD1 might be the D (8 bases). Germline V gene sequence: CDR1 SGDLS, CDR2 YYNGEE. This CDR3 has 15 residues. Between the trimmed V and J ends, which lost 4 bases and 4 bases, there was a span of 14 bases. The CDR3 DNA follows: TGTGCCAGCAGCCCAGGGGGCGGGAGCACCGGGGAGCTGTTTTTT. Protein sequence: CASSPGGGSTGELFF.

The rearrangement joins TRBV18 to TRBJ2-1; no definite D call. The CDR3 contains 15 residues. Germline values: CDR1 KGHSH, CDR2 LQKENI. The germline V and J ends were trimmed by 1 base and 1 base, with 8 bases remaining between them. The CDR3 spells CASSPLIGSYNEQFF. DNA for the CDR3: TGTGCCAGCTCACCACTGATAGGTTCCTACAATGAGCAGTTCTTC.

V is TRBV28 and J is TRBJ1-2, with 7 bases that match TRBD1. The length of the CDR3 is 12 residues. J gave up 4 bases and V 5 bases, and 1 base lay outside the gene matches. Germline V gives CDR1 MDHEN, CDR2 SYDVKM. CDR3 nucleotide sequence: TGTGCCAGCAGTCGACAGGGCTATGGCTACACCTTC. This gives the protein CASSRQGYGYTF.

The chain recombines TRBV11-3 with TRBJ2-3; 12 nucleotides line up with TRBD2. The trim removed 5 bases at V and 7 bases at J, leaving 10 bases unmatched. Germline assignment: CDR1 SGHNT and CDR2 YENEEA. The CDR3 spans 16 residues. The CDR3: CASSPDLAGGRNTQYF. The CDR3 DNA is TGTGCCAGCAGCCCGGACCTAGCGGGAGGGAGAAATACGCAGTATTTT.

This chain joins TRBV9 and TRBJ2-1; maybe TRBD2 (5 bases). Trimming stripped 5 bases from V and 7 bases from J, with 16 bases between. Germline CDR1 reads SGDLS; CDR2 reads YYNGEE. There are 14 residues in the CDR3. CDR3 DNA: TGTGCCAGCAGAGGGAGCGGTCTACAGAATGAGCAGTTCTTC. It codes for CASRGSGLQNEQFF.

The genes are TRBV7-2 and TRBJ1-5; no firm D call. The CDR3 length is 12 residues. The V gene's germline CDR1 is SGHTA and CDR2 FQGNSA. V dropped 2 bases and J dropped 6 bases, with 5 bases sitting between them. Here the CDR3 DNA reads TGTGCCAGCAGCTTAAGAGGTCAGCCCCAGCATTTT. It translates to CASSLRGQPQHF.

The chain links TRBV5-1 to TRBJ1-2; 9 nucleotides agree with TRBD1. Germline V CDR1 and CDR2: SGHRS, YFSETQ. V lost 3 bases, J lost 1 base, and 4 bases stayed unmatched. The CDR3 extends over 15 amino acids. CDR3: CASSSGQGDNYGYTF. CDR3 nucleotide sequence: TGCGCCAGCAGCTCGGGACAGGGAGATAACTATGGCTACACCTTC. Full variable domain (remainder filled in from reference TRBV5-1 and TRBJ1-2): KAGVTQTPRYLIKTRGQQVTLSCSPISGHRSVSWYQQTPGQGLQFLFEYFSETQRNKGNFPGRFSGRQFSNSRSEMNVSTLELGDSALYLCASSSGQGDNYGYTFGSGTRLTVV.

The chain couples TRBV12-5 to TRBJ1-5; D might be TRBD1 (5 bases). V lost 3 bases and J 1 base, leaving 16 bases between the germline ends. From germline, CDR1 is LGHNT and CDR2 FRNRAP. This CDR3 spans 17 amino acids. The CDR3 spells CASGFLWAGQSNQPQHF. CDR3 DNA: TGTGCTAGTGGTTTTCTTTGGGCAGGGCAAAGCAATCAGCCCCAGCATTTT.

CDR3 protein: CASSYSRQGKTQYF. The CDR3 bases are TGTGCCAGCAGTTACTCTCGACAGGGGAAGACCCAGTACTTC. The V call is TRBV6-5, the J call TRBJ2-5, with 8 bases fitting TRBD1. Trimming removed 0 bases from V and 6 bases from J; junction bases left unmatched: 3. Per the germline V gene, CDR1 is MNHEY and CDR2 is SVGAGI. The CDR3 is made up of 14 amino acids.

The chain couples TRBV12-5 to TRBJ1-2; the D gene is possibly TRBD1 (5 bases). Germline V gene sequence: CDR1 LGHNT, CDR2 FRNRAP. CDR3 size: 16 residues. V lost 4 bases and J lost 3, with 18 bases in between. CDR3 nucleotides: TGTGCTAGTGGTTCCATCTCCTGGGGCACGGACTATGGCTACACCTTC. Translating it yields CASGSISWGTDYGYTF.

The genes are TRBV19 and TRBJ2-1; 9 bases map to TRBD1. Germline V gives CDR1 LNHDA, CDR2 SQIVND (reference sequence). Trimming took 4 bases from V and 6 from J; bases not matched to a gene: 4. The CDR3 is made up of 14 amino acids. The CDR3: CASSTPDRGNEQFF. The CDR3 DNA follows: TGTGCCAGTAGTACCCCGGACAGGGGCAATGAGCAGTTCTTC.

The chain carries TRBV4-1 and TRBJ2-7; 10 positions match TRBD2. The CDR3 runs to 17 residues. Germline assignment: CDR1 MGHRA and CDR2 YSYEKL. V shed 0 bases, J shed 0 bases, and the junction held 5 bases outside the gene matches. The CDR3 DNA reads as TGCGCCAGCAGCCAAGAACCGGGACTAGCGACCTCCTACGAGCAGTACTTC. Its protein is CASSQEPGLATSYEQYF.

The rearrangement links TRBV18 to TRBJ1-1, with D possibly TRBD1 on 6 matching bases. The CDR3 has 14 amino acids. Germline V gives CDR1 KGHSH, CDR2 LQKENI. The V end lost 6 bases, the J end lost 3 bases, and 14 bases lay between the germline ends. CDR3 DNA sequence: TGTGCCAGCTCCACGAGGGGGAGGGACACTGAAGCTTTCTTT. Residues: CASSTRGRDTEAFF. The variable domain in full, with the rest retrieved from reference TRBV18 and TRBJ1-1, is NAGVMQNPRHLVRRRGQEARLRCSPMKGHSHVYWYRQLPEEGLKFMVYLQKENIIDESGMPKERFSAEFPKEGPSILRIQQVVRGDSAAYFCASSTRGRDTEAFFGQGTRLTVV.

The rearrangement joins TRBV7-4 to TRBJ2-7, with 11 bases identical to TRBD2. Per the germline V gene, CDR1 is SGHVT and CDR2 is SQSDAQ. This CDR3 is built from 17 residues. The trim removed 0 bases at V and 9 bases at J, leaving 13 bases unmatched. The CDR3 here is CASSLAVSRALAGGQYF. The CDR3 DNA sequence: TGTGCCAGCAGCTTAGCCGTCAGTCGCGCCCTAGCGGGAGGGCAGTACTTC.

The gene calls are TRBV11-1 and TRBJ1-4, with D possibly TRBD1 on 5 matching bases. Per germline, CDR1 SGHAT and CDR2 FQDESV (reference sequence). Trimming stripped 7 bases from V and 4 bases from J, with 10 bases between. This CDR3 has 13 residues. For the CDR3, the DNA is TGTGCCAGCATGGGGACGAATAATGAAAAACTGTTTTTT. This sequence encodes CASMGTNNEKLFF.

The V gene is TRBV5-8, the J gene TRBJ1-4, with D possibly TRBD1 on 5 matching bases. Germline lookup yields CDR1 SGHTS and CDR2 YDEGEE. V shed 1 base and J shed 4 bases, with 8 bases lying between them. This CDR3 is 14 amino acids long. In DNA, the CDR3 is TGTGCCAGCAGCTTGCAGGGATTTAATGAAAAACTGTTTTTT. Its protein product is CASSLQGFNEKLFF.

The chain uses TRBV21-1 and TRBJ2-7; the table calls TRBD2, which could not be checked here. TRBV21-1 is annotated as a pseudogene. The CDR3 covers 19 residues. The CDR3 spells CASSKDRGQRAGGSYEQYF. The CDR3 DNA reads TGTGCCAGCAGCAAGGACAGGGGGCAACGAGCGGGAGGGTCCTACGAGCAGTACTTC.